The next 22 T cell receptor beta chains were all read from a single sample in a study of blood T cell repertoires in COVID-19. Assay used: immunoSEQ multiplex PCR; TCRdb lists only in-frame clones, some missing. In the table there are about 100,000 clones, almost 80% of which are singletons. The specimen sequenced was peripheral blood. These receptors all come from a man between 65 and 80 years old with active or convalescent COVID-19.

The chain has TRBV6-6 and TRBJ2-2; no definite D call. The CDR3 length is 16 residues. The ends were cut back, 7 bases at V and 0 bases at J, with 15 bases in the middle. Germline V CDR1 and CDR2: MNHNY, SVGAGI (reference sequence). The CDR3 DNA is TGTGCCAGCACCTCTACATCCAGGACGAACACCGGGGAGCTGTTTTTT. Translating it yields CASTSTSRTNTGELFF.

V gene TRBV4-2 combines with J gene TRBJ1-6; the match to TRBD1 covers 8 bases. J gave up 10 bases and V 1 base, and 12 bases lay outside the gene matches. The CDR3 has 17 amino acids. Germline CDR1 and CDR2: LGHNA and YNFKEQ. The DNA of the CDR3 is TGTGCCAGCAGCCAAGGCTCTGGACAGGGAACGAGATCACCCCTCCACTTT. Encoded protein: CASSQGSGQGTRSPLHF.

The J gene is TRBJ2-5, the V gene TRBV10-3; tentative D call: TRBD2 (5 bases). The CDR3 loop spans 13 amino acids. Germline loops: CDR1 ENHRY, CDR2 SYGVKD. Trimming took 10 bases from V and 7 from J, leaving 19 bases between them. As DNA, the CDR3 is TGTGCCACCAGAGGACTTACATTGTTGACCCAGTACTTC. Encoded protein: CATRGLTLLTQYF.

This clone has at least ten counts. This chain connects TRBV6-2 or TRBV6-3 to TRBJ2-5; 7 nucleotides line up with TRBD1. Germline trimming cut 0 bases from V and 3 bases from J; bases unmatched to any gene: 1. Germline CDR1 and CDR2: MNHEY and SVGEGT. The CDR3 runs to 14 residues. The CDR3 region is CASSYSTGKETQYF. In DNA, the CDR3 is TGTGCCAGCAGTTACTCGACAGGGAAAGAGACCCAGTACTTC.

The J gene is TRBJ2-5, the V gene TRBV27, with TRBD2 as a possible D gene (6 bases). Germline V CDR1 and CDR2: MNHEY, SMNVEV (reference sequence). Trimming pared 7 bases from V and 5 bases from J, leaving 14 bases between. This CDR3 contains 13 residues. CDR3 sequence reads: CASNRAGTETQYF. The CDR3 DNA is TGTGCCAGCAACAGAGCGGGTACGGAGACCCAGTACTTC.

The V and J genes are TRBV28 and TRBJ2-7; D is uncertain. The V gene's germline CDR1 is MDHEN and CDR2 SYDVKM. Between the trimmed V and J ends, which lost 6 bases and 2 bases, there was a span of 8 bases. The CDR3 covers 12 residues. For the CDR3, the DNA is TGTGCCAGCAGCCCCGGAGCCTACGAGCAGTACTTC. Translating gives CASSPGAYEQYF.

The CDR3 reads CASSPRSGQEYGYTF. Written as DNA, the CDR3 is TGTGCCAGCTCTCCTCGGTCGGGACAGGAGTATGGCTACACCTTC. The chain carries TRBV18 and TRBJ1-2, with 8 bases lining up with TRBD1. This CDR3 spans 15 amino acids. With 6 bases clipped from V and 5 bases from J, the junction kept 11 bases outside the gene matches. Germline V gene lookup returns CDR1 KGHSH and CDR2 LQKENI. Looking up the rest from reference TRBV18 and TRBJ1-2 gives the full variable domain: NAGVMQNPRHLVRRRGQEARLRCSPMKGHSHVYWYRQLPEEGLKFMVYLQKENIIDESGMPKERFSAEFPKEGPSILRIQQVVRGDSAAYFCASSPRSGQEYGYTFGSGTRLTVV.

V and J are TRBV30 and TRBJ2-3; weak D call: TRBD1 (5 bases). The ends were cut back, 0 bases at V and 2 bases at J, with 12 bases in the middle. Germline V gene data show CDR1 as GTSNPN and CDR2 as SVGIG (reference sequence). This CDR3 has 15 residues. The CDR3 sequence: CAWSVVQGLTDTQYF. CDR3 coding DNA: TGTGCCTGGAGTGTAGTCCAGGGTCTCACAGATACGCAGTATTTT. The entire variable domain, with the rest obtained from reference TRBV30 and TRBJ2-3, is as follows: SQTIHQWPATLVQPVGSPLSLECTVEGTSNPNLYWYRQAAGRGLQLLFYSVGIGQISSEVPQNLSASRPQDRQFILSSKKLLLSDSGFYLCAWSVVQGLTDTQYFGPGTRLTVL.

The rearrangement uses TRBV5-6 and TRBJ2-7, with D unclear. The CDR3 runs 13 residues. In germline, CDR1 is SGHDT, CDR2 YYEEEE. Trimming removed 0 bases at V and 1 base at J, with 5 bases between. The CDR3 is CASSLGVSYEQYF. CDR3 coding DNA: TGTGCCAGCAGCTTGGGCGTTTCCTACGAGCAGTACTTC. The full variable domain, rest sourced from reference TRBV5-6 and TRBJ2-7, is DAGVTQSPTHLIKTRGQQVTLRCSPKSGHDTVSWYQQALGQGPQFIFQYYEEEERQRGNFPDRFSGHQFPNYSSELNVNALLLGDSALYLCASSLGVSYEQYFGPGTRLTVT.

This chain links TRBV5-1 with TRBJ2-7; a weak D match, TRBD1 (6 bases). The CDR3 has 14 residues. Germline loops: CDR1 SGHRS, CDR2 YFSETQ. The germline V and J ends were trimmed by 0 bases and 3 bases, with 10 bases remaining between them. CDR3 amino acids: CASSLVWDNYEQYF. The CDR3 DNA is TGCGCCAGCAGCTTGGTATGGGACAACTACGAGCAGTACTTC.

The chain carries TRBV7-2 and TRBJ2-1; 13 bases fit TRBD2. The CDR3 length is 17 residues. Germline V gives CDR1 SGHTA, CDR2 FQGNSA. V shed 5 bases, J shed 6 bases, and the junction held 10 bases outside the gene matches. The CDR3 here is CASSPNPRLAGGNEQFF. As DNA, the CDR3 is TGTGCCAGCAGCCCCAACCCTAGACTAGCGGGGGGCAATGAGCAGTTCTTC.

In DNA, the CDR3 is TGTGCCAGCAGTTCAGTCGCCAGGGGTCCAGGGCTCCTCCACTTT. Protein product: CASSSVARGPGLLHF. V is TRBV28 and J is TRBJ1-6; D is perhaps TRBD1 (6 bases). Germline-derived CDR1 and CDR2 are MDHEN and SYDVKM. Trimming took 4 bases from V and 15 from J, leaving 22 bases between them. The CDR3 contains 15 residues.

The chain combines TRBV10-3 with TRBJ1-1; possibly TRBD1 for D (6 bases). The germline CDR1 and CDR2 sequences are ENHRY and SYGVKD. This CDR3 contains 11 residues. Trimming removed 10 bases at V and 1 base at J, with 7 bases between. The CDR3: CATQGNTEAFF. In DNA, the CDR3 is TGTGCCACACAGGGGAACACTGAAGCTTTCTTT.

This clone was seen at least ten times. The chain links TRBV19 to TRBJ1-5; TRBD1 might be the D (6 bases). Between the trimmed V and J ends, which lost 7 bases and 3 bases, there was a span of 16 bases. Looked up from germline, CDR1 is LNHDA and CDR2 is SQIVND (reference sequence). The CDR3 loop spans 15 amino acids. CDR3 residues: CASNVGTLTNQPQHF. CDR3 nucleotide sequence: TGTGCCAGTAACGTAGGGACACTCACCAATCAGCCCCAGCATTTT. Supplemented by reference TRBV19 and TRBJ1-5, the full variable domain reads DGGITQSPKYLFRKEGQNVTLSCEQNLNHDAMYWYRQDPGQGLRLIYYSQIVNDFQKGDIAEGYSVSREKKESFPLTVTSAQKNPTAFYLCASNVGTLTNQPQHFGDGTRLSIL.

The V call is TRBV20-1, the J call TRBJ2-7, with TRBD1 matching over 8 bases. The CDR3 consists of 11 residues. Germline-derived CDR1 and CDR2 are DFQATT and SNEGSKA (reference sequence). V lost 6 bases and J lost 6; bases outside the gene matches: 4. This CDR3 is CSATTGGEQYF. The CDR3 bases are TGCAGTGCGACAACAGGGGGCGAGCAGTACTTC.

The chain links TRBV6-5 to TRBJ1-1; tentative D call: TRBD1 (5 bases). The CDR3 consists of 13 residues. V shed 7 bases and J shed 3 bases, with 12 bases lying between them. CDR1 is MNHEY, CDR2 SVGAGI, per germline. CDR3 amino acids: CASIRGRDTEAFF. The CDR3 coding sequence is TGTGCCAGCATTCGAGGCAGGGACACTGAAGCTTTCTTT.

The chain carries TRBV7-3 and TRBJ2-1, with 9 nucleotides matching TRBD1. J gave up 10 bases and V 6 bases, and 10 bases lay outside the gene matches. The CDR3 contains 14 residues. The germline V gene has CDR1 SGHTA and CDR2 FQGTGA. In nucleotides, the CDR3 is TGTGCCAGCAGGCCGGGACAGGGAAAATGGGAGCAGTTCTTC. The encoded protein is CASRPGQGKWEQFF. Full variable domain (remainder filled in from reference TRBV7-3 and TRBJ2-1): GAGVSQTPSNKVTEKGKYVELRCDPISGHTALYWYRQSLGQGPEFLIYFQGTGAADDSGLPNDRFFAVRPEGSVSTLKIQRTERGDSAVYLCASRPGQGKWEQFFGPGTRLTVL.

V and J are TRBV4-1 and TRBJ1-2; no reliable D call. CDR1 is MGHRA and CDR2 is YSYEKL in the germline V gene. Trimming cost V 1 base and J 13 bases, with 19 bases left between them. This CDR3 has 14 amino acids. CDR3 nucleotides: TGCGCCAGCAGCCAAGGATTCGCAGAACGGGCGGGCACCTTC. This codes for CASSQGFAERAGTF.

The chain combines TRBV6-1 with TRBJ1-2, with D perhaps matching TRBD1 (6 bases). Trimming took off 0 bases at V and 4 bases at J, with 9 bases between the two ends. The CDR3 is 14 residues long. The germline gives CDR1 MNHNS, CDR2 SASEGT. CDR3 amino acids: CASSEAGQIYGYTF. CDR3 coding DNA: TGTGCCAGCAGTGAAGCCGGACAGATCTATGGCTACACCTTC.

This CDR3 reads CASSLNKWSETQYF. The CDR3 coding sequence is TGTGCCAGCAGCTTAAATAAGTGGAGCGAGACCCAGTACTTC. The chain is built from TRBV11-2 and TRBJ2-5; the D is unclear. The germline gives CDR1 SGHAT, CDR2 FQNNGV. The CDR3 runs to 14 residues. The V and J ends lost 2 bases and 5 bases respectively, with 12 bases between them.

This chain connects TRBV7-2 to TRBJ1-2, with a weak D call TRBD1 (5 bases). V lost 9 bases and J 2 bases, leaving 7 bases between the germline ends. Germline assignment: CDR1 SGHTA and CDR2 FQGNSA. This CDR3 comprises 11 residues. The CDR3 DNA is TGTGCCAGTAGACAGAACTATGGCTACACCTTC. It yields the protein CASRQNYGYTF.

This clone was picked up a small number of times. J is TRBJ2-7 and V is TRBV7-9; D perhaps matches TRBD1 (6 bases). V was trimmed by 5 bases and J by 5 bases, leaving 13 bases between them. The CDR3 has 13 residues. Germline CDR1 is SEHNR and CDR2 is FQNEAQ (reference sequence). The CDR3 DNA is TGTGCCAGCAGCCCGACAGGCTACCACGAGCAGTACTTC. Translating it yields CASSPTGYHEQYF.